The 20 T cell receptor beta chains listed next were all sequenced from one sample in a study of Tregs in tolerant kidney transplant recipients. Only in-frame clones appear in the TCRdb table, and some are missing; sequencing was by immunoSEQ multiplex PCR. The sample has 45,000 to 55,000 clones, about 89% seen once; the top ten hold 12% to 15%. Related graft donors supplied nonmyeloablative bone marrow transplants, and mixed chimerism was transient. Source: CD8+ T cells from blood (PBMCs), taken 24 months after the transplant. Receptor source: a human patient who received a combined kidney and bone marrow transplant. The graft donor may have contributed some T cells.

The chain recombines TRBV9 with TRBJ2-5; 8 bases match TRBD2. The CDR3 spans 14 residues. V lost 0 bases and J lost 3; bases outside the gene matches: 1. CDR1 and CDR2 (germline): SGDLS, YYNGEE. CDR3 region: CASSVEAGEETQYF. As DNA, the CDR3 is TGTGCCAGCAGCGTAGAAGCGGGGGAAGAGACCCAGTACTTC.

V is TRBV4-2 and J is TRBJ1-4, with D possibly TRBD1 on 6 matching bases. With 1 base removed from V and 7 bases from J, the gap between germline ends came to 13 bases. The CDR3 contains 15 residues. Germline values: CDR1 LGHNA, CDR2 YNFKEQ. CDR3 sequence (DNA): TGTGCCAGCAGCCAAGTGGACAGCCAGACTGAAAAACTGTTTTTT. Amino acid sequence: CASSQVDSQTEKLFF.

The chain combines TRBV9 with TRBJ1-1, with D maybe TRBD1 (5 bases). Germline V gene lookup returns CDR1 SGDLS and CDR2 YYNGEE. This CDR3 contains 14 residues. Trimming shortened V by 3 bases and J by 0 bases, and 9 bases separated the two germline ends. CDR3 DNA: TGTGCCAGCAGCGACGGGACTTTGAACACTGAAGCTTTCTTT. Residues: CASSDGTLNTEAFF.

This clone was counted once. V and J are TRBV20-1 and TRBJ2-4; 10 nucleotides align to TRBD2. CDR1 and CDR2 (germline): DFQATT, SNEGSKA (reference sequence). Unmatched junction bases numbered 4, after V lost 3 bases and J lost 14 bases. CDR3 length: 11 amino acids. This CDR3 reads CSASRLAGEYF. The DNA of the CDR3 is TGCAGTGCTAGTCGGCTAGCGGGGGAGTACTTC.

V usage is TRBV13 and J usage is TRBJ1-1, with TRBD1 matching over 7 bases. The germline gives CDR1 PRHDT, CDR2 FYEKMQ (reference sequence). The CDR3 length is 12 residues. V lost 6 bases, J lost 8 bases, and 6 bases stayed unmatched. CDR3 nucleotides: TGTGCCAGCAGGATCGGGACAGCAGAAGCTTTCTTT. Protein: CASRIGTAEAFF.

CDR3 DNA sequence: TGCGCCAGCAGCCAGAAGACAGGGGGCGCCGACTATGGCTACACCTTC. Its protein product is CASSQKTGGADYGYTF. The chain combines TRBV4-3 with TRBJ1-2; the match to TRBD1 covers 10 bases. Germline V gene sequence: CDR1 LGHNA, CDR2 YSLEER. The CDR3 totals 16 residues. The ends lost 3 bases at V and 3 bases at J; junction bases unmatched: 7.

This clone has only one observation. This chain links TRBV9 with TRBJ2-2; TRBD1 might be the D (5 bases). CDR1 and CDR2 (germline): SGDLS, YYNGEE. Trimming removed 5 bases from V and 5 bases from J, with 10 bases in between. The CDR3 runs 13 residues. The CDR3 region is CASRGLSTGELFF. CDR3 nucleotides: TGTGCCAGCAGGGGGCTTAGTACCGGGGAGCTGTTTTTT. Full variable domain (remainder filled in from reference TRBV9 and TRBJ2-2): DSGVTQTPKHLITATGQRVTLRCSPRSGDLSVYWYQQSLDQGLQFLIQYYNGEERAKGNILERFSAQQFPDLHSELNLSSLELGDSALYFCASRGLSTGELFFGEGSRLTVL.

This chain uses TRBV4-1 with TRBJ2-5; 9 positions match TRBD2. V lost 3 bases, J lost 1 base, and 3 bases stayed unmatched. CDR3 length equals 15 residues. Per the germline V gene, CDR1 is MGHRA and CDR2 is YSYEKL. The CDR3 DNA reads TGCGCCAGCAGCCAGTCACTAGCGGGCCAAGAGACCCAGTACTTC. It translates to CASSQSLAGQETQYF.

The rearrangement uses TRBV2 and TRBJ2-5; TRBD2 might be the D (6 bases). There are 16 residues in the CDR3. Trimming pared 3 bases from V and 5 bases from J, leaving 19 bases between. Germline CDR1 reads SNHLY; CDR2 reads FYNNEI. The CDR3 DNA is TGTGCCAGCAGTGAGACGGGCGTCCCAAGCGGGGAGACCCAGTACTTC. Its translation is CASSETGVPSGETQYF.

The chain links TRBV4-3 to TRBJ2-7; D is unresolved. The CDR3 extends over 15 amino acids. Trimming took off 1 base at V and 1 base at J, with 11 bases between the two ends. Germline V gives CDR1 LGHNA, CDR2 YSLEER. The CDR3 loop is CASSQVVGPSYEQYF. CDR3 coding DNA: TGCGCCAGCAGCCAAGTGGTCGGTCCGTCCTACGAGCAGTACTTC.

Turning to this clone: Other DNA sequences in this specimen translate into the identical CDR3. This chain links TRBV7-3 with TRBJ2-3, with 10 bases that match TRBD1. From germline, CDR1 is SGHTA and CDR2 FQGTGA. The CDR3 runs 14 residues. The junction had 2 bases not matched to a gene; V was cut back by 5 bases and J by 3 bases. The CDR3 protein is CASSRTGGTDTQYF. The CDR3 DNA follows: TGTGCCAGCAGCCGGACAGGGGGAACAGATACGCAGTATTTT.

This CDR3 reads CASSEGQGEVGNYEQYF. The CDR3 nucleotides read TGTGCCAGCAGCGAGGGTCAAGGTGAGGTCGGGAACTACGAGCAGTACTTC. The chain combines TRBV7-6 with TRBJ2-7; D might be TRBD2 (5 bases). Germline V gene lookup returns CDR1 SGHVS and CDR2 FNYEAQ. The CDR3 has 17 residues. V was clipped by 5 bases and J by 3 bases, with 23 bases between them.

This chain links TRBV19 with TRBJ1-1; D not resolved. Germline V gene lookup returns CDR1 LNHDA and CDR2 SQIVND (reference sequence). This CDR3 is 14 amino acids long. Trimming removed 3 bases from V and 5 bases from J, with 13 bases in between. Written as DNA, the CDR3 is TGTGCCAGTAGTATGTCAGGAGGGTGGACTGAAGCTTTCTTT. Residues: CASSMSGGWTEAFF.

The chain employs TRBV5-4 and TRBJ1-2, with TRBD1 matching over 8 bases. J lost 7 bases, V lost 0 bases, and 8 bases had no gene match. The germline gives CDR1 SGHNT, CDR2 YYREEE (reference sequence). The CDR3 is 15 amino acids. The CDR3 reads CASSLVSGRGLGYTF. DNA for the CDR3: TGTGCCAGCAGCTTGGTGTCCGGCAGGGGGCTTGGCTACACCTTC.

The chain joins TRBV28 to TRBJ2-1, with D possibly matching TRBD2 (6 bases). The CDR3 length is 16 residues. The V end was cut by 3 bases, the J end by 6 bases, with 18 bases between. CDR1 and CDR2 from the germline V gene are MDHEN and SYDVKM. CDR3 protein: CASSFPSGGQSNEQFF. The CDR3 nucleotides are TGTGCCAGCAGTTTCCCCTCCGGGGGTCAAAGCAATGAGCAGTTCTTC.

This sequence joins TRBV9 and TRBJ2-5; the D is unclear. V gave up 3 bases and J gave up 5 bases, with 14 bases separating them. CDR3 size: 14 residues. Germline CDR1 reads SGDLS; CDR2 reads YYNGEE. CDR3 nucleotides: TGTGCCAGCAGCGACTCGGGTGGCCGGGAGACCCAGTACTTC. This gives the protein CASSDSGGRETQYF.

J is TRBJ2-1 and V is TRBV7-2; D is possibly TRBD1 (6 bases). CDR3 length: 15 amino acids. The ends were cut back, 2 bases at V and 7 bases at J, with 15 bases in the middle. Germline V gene lookup returns CDR1 SGHTA and CDR2 FQGNSA. Written as DNA, the CDR3 is TGTGCCAGCAGCTTATGGGCAGGGGTAGAGAATGAGCAGTTCTTC. Amino acids: CASSLWAGVENEQFF.

The rearrangement links TRBV27 to TRBJ1-1; tentative D call: TRBD1 (5 bases). This CDR3 has 13 amino acids. In germline, CDR1 is MNHEY, CDR2 SMNVEV (reference sequence). V lost 3 bases and J lost 4, with 9 bases in between. In nucleotides, the CDR3 is TGTGCCAGCAGTTTTGGGGGGTTCACTGAAGCTTTCTTT. It encodes CASSFGGFTEAFF.

The V gene is TRBV7-6, the J gene TRBJ2-7, with no clear D. The CDR3 runs to 13 residues. Deletions cut 1 base from V and 3 bases from J, with 7 bases between. CDR1 and CDR2 (germline): SGHVS, FNYEAQ. The CDR3 loop reads CASSLGESYEQYF. CDR3 DNA: TGTGCCAGCAGCTTAGGTGAGAGCTACGAGCAGTACTTC.

The chain combines TRBV27 with TRBJ2-1, with 7 nucleotides matching TRBD1. CDR3 length equals 15 residues. CDR1 MNHEY and CDR2 SMNVEV come from the germline V gene (reference sequence). Trimming cost V 6 bases and J 3 bases; bases outside gene matches: 8. The CDR3 here is CASRNDRDHYNEQFF. CDR3 nucleotides: TGTGCCAGCAGAAACGACAGGGATCACTACAATGAGCAGTTCTTC.